The TCR beta chain described here comes from a study of PD-1 blockade in classical Hodgkin lymphoma. For this clone: Its specificity is unknown.

General observations from the study: While CD8+ TCR diversity did not rise significantly by C4D1, CD4+ TCR diversity did. Baseline diversity was lower in partial responders and progressors than complete responders.

Generated by immunoSEQ multiplex PCR, the TCRdb table keeps only in-frame clones and is missing some. This sample carries about 85,000 clones, approximately 90% of them seen once, and the ten largest clones take approximately 3%. The CDR3 totals 15 residues. CDR1 is LNHDA, CDR2 SQIVND, per germline (reference sequence). Trimming left V 2 bases short and J 3 bases short, with 10 bases between. Time point reported: cycle 4 day 1 (C4D1), after five to seven weeks of nivolumab. Every patient had relapsed following autologous stem cell transplantation, and cohorts differed in brentuximab vedotin exposure.

The source was peripheral blood mononuclear cells (PBMCs), collected before the fourth cycle of nivolumab. The chain has TRBV19 and TRBJ1-4; D call uncertain. The receptor's source is a human donor with classical Hodgkin lymphoma. The CDR3 here is CASSIMTFSNEKLFF. CDR3 nucleotide sequence: TGTGCCAGTAGTATAATGACGTTCTCTAATGAAAAACTGTTTTTT.